A selection of T cell receptor beta chains follows, all from one sample in a study of shared clonotypes between healthy human individuals. This table comes from immunoSEQ multiplex PCR, and its TCRdb copy is limited to in-frame clones, with some not included. The repertoire has about 480,000 clones, around 79% of them found once; the top ten carry around 13%. Source material: PBMCs. All receptors derive from a woman in her forties in good health. Some clones in this sample may be carry-over from other donors' samples. The CDR3 runs from the conserved cysteine through the conserved F or W. Part of the rows lack a size; the others show once, few, many or a class for expanded clones.

V	size	J	CDR3
TRBV7-2	-	TRBJ1-4	CASSLQGFGEKLFF
TRBV7-2	-	TRBJ2-3	CASSKGLAGGTDTQYF
TRBV19	few	TRBJ1-2	CASSTQGGQGYFNYGYTF
TRBV5-1	-	TRBJ1-1	CASSFVGRETEAFF
TRBV5-6	-	TRBJ2-5	CASSTRLAGVETQYF
TRBV29-1	-	TRBJ1-2	CSVYFLEGYTF
TRBV28	-	TRBJ1-1	CASSYKGWTEAFF
TRBV7-2	-	TRBJ1-2	CASSLRQGYGYTF
TRBV7-2	-	TRBJ1-1	CASSLQASNTEAFF
TRBV11-3	many	TRBJ2-1	CASSLIAGPQFF
TRBV4-1	-	TRBJ1-1	CASSQRGNTEAFF
TRBV4-1	-	TRBJ2-2	CASSQDGGGTGVSGELFF
TRBV11-3	-	TRBJ2-2	CASTPGTNTGELFF
TRBV2	-	TRBJ2-1	CAGFRDILYNEQFF
TRBV7-9	few	TRBJ1-4	CASSISTGGAGKLFF
TRBV2	-	TRBJ2-7	CASVGTAMEQYF
TRBV7-9	-	TRBJ2-1	CASVGSFWDSRSYNEQFF
TRBV10-3	-	TRBJ2-3	CAISPKGDTQYF
TRBV28	once	TRBJ1-4	CASSLETGWGEKLFF
TRBV5-4	-	TRBJ2-2	CASSWGLAGTTGELFF
TRBV11-2	-	TRBJ1-1	CASSLSSGTEAFF
TRBV18	-	TRBJ1-5	CASSPTDSNQPQHF
TRBV28	-	TRBJ1-5	CASRTSGQSNQPQHF
TRBV7-2	-	TRBJ2-2	CASSLVSGRSNTGELFF
TRBV10-3	-	TRBJ1-5	CAISESDGDQPQHF
TRBV19	-	TRBJ2-1	CASLETSGTREQFF
TRBV5-1	many	TRBJ2-1	CASSLDRGSVDEQFF